This TCR beta chain was sequenced during a study of blood T cell repertoires in COVID-19. Trimming took 5 bases from V and 4 from J, leaving 18 bases between them. The length of the CDR3 is 15 residues. Germline V gives CDR1 SGHDT, CDR2 YYEEEE. In the study's own analysis: The authors estimated nucleated cell counts from reference gene primer amplification. TCRdb keeps only in-frame clones here, not all; method: immunoSEQ multiplex PCR. V and J calls and clone size follow that table, whereas D and trimming were derived from the DNA. This sample has nearly 11,000 clones, with approximately 85% found just once.

The sample comprised peripheral blood. V and J are TRBV5-6 and TRBJ2-5; D may be TRBD2 (6 bases). The sequence was obtained from a man aged 50 to 59 with active COVID-19. The chain's CDR3 is CASSVYFEGGETQYF. The CDR3 DNA reads as TGTGCCAGCAGTGTTTATTTCGAGGGAGGAGAGACCCAGTACTTC.